Shown below are 24 T cell receptor beta chains from a single sample sequenced in a study of T cell responses to AZD1222 COVID-19 vaccine. The table came from immunoSEQ multiplex PCR; TCRdb's copy has only in-frame clones and leaves some out. The sample consists of 150,000 to 200,000 clones, over 90% of them appearing once. This specimen was peripheral blood, taken on day 0 of AZD1222 vaccination. All receptors come from an adult in good health.

The chain couples TRBV18 to TRBJ1-3; D possibly corresponds to TRBD1 (5 bases). Trimming stripped 4 bases from V and 8 bases from J, with 6 bases between. Germline CDR1 is KGHSH and CDR2 is LQKENI. The CDR3 contains 11 residues. The CDR3 spells CASSLQDTIYF. CDR3 in DNA: TGTGCCAGCTCACTACAGGACACCATATATTTT.

The V call is TRBV5-1, the J call TRBJ1-6; D call uncertain. The germline V and J ends were trimmed by 0 bases and 7 bases, with 8 bases remaining between them. Germline CDR1 and CDR2: SGHRS and YFSETQ. CDR3 length: 14 residues. CDR3 region: CASSLAGHNSPLHF. In DNA form, the CDR3 reads TGCGCCAGCAGCTTGGCCGGTCACAATTCACCCCTCCACTTT.

Remarks on this clone: This specimen includes other DNA sequences encoding the same CDR3. V gene TRBV6-1 combines with J gene TRBJ1-5, with D perhaps TRBD1 (5 bases). V lost 2 bases and J 0 bases, leaving 8 bases between the germline ends. The CDR3 covers 15 residues. The germline V gene encodes CDR1 MNHNS and CDR2 SASEGT. CDR3 sequence (DNA): TGTGCCAGCAGTGAATTTGGGGGTAGCAATCAGCCCCAGCATTTT. As protein: CASSEFGGSNQPQHF.

The CDR3 loop reads CASSFMDYGYTF. CDR3 coding DNA: TGTGCCAGCAGTTTCATGGACTATGGCTACACCTTC. This sequence joins TRBV28 and TRBJ1-2; the D is unclear. CDR3 length equals 12 residues. Trimming left V 3 bases short and J 3 bases short, with 5 bases between. Germline CDR1 reads MDHEN; CDR2 reads SYDVKM.

The chain couples TRBV15 to TRBJ1-2; D unresolved. Germline assignment: CDR1 LNHNV and CDR2 YYDKDF (reference sequence). The CDR3 has 12 residues. V was pared by 0 bases and J by 4 bases, with 3 bases between. The CDR3 DNA reads TGTGCCACCAGCAGAGAGATCTATGGCTACACCTTC. Encoded protein: CATSREIYGYTF.

V usage is TRBV14 and J usage is TRBJ2-5; 8 positions match TRBD1. The CDR3 has 14 amino acids. V dropped 4 bases and J dropped 3; count of bases not matched to a gene: 4. Germline loops: CDR1 SGHDN, CDR2 FVKESK. In DNA, the CDR3 is TGTGCCAGCAGCCTTCACAGGGGGGAAGAGACCCAGTACTTC. Translating it yields CASSLHRGEETQYF.

The V and J genes are TRBV14 and TRBJ1-1, with D possibly matching TRBD1 (5 bases). CDR3 size: 15 residues. V was cut by 4 bases and J by 0 bases, with 12 bases left in between. Germline V gene lookup returns CDR1 SGHDN and CDR2 FVKESK. The CDR3 reads CASSRPRGMNTEAFF. CDR3 sequence (DNA): TGTGCCAGCAGCCGGCCCCGGGGGATGAACACTGAAGCTTTCTTT.

The V call is TRBV3-1 (or the pseudogene TRBV3-2), the J call TRBJ1-2; 7 bases line up with TRBD1. V trimming: 5 bases; J trimming: 5 bases; junction bases outside the gene matches: 11. CDR1 and CDR2 (germline): LGHDT, YNNKEL (reference sequence). This CDR3 is 15 amino acids long. The CDR3 here is CASSIRTGTVYGYTF. As DNA, the CDR3 is TGTGCCAGCAGCATCAGAACCGGGACAGTATATGGCTACACCTTC.

J is TRBJ1-4 and V is TRBV21-1; whether TRBD1, the table's D call, matches the DNA was not checked. TRBV21-1 constitutes a pseudogene. The CDR3 loop spans 20 amino acids. The chain's CDR3 is CASSTQGAGVYWATNEKLFF. The CDR3, as DNA: TGTGCCAGCAGCACTCAGGGGGCAGGGGTCTACTGGGCAACTAATGAAAAACTGTTTTTT.

This rearrangement joins TRBV5-8 to TRBJ1-6; TRBD1 is a possible D gene (5 bases). The CDR3 is 15 residues long. V was trimmed by 2 bases and J by 6 bases, leaving 12 bases between them. Germline V gives CDR1 SGHTS, CDR2 YDEGEE. The CDR3 spells CASSFDLGGNSPLHF. The CDR3 DNA sequence: TGTGCCAGCAGCTTTGATCTTGGGGGTAATTCACCCCTCCACTTT.

This chain links TRBV29-1 with TRBJ1-1; D gene ambiguous. Per the germline V gene, CDR1 is SQVTM and CDR2 is ANQGSEA. V lost 3 bases, J lost 1 base, and 9 bases lay in between. The CDR3 runs to 13 residues. The CDR3 DNA reads TGCAGCGTTGATGAAAATTGGAACACTGAAGCTTTCTTT. Protein sequence: CSVDENWNTEAFF.

This clone was seen more than once but under ten times. The chain has TRBV5-1 and TRBJ2-7; 9 bases align to TRBD1. With 0 bases clipped from V and 5 bases from J, the junction kept 6 bases outside the gene matches. The CDR3 totals 15 residues. Germline assignment: CDR1 SGHRS and CDR2 YFSETQ. This chain's CDR3 is CASSLGTGAVHEQYF. The DNA for the CDR3 is TGCGCCAGCAGCTTGGGGACAGGGGCTGTACACGAGCAGTACTTC.

This chain links TRBV7-9 with TRBJ1-4; no definite D call. The CDR3 sequence is 14 residues long. V was trimmed by 3 bases and J by 7 bases, leaving 12 bases between them. The V gene's germline CDR1 is SEHNR and CDR2 FQNEAQ (reference sequence). The CDR3 DNA reads as TGTGCCAGCAGCTTCGCCCCGGACTCTGAAAAACTGTTTTTT. This encodes CASSFAPDSEKLFF.

The V gene is TRBV5-6, the J gene TRBJ1-4; 9 nucleotides match TRBD1. With 2 bases clipped from V and 6 bases from J, the junction kept 5 bases outside the gene matches. Germline-derived CDR1 and CDR2 are SGHDT and YYEEEE. This CDR3 spans 15 amino acids. The CDR3 is CASSFVWDRDEKLFF. CDR3 coding DNA: TGTGCCAGCAGCTTTGTTTGGGACAGGGATGAAAAACTGTTTTTT.

This chain connects TRBV5-1 to TRBJ2-7; D may be TRBD2 (5 bases). Germline values: CDR1 SGHRS, CDR2 YFSETQ. This CDR3 has 12 residues. Trimming took 6 bases from V and 1 from J, leaving 8 bases between them. CDR3 nucleotide sequence: TGCGCCAGCAAGGACTGGTCCTACGAGCAGTACTTC. Its translation: CASKDWSYEQYF.

The chain couples TRBV28 to TRBJ2-7, with 9 bases lining up with TRBD2. This CDR3 is built from 14 residues. V dropped 3 bases and J dropped 2; count of bases not matched to a gene: 2. Germline values: CDR1 MDHEN, CDR2 SYDVKM. The CDR3 nucleotides are TGTGCCAGCAGTTTTGCTAGCGGGGCCTACGAGCAGTACTTC. Its translation: CASSFASGAYEQYF.

This sequence joins TRBV3-1 (or the pseudogene TRBV3-2) and TRBJ2-2; D unclear. CDR3 length equals 14 residues. Trimming removed 4 bases at V and 0 bases at J, with 6 bases between. Germline V gene lookup returns CDR1 LGHDT and CDR2 YNNKEL (reference sequence). The CDR3 sequence is CASSPSANTGELFF. The CDR3 DNA reads as TGTGCCAGCAGCCCCTCAGCGAACACCGGGGAGCTGTTTTTT.

This chain connects TRBV12-3 or TRBV12-4 to TRBJ1-6, with D maybe TRBD1 (5 bases). The CDR3 has 13 residues. Trimming removed 5 bases at V and 14 bases at J, with 16 bases between. CDR3 sequence: CASSMGPVGTLHF. The CDR3 DNA follows: TGTGCCAGCAGTATGGGACCAGTTGGGACCCTCCACTTT.

This clone was seen a single time. This chain joins TRBV18 and TRBJ2-2; D is possibly TRBD1 (6 bases). V was cut by 2 bases and J by 2 bases, with 24 bases left in between. The CDR3 spans 20 residues. Germline V gene sequence: CDR1 KGHSH, CDR2 LQKENI. CDR3 sequence: CASSPVIGSRTGHNTGELFF. The CDR3, as DNA: TGTGCCAGCTCACCAGTAATAGGAAGTAGGACGGGACATAACACCGGGGAGCTGTTTTTT.

The chain links TRBV6-5 to TRBJ1-2; possible D gene TRBD1, 6 bases. The CDR3 sequence is 12 residues long. Germline V gene lookup returns CDR1 MNHEY and CDR2 SVGAGI. V was pared by 6 bases and J by 4 bases, with 9 bases between. CDR3 sequence (DNA): TGTGCCAGCAGCAGGGGCGTCTATGGCTACACCTTC. As protein: CASSRGVYGYTF.

The chain employs TRBV2 and TRBJ1-1, with D tentatively TRBD1 (6 bases). The V end lost 6 bases, the J end lost 4 bases, and 12 bases lay between the germline ends. CDR1 is SNHLY and CDR2 is FYNNEI in the germline V gene. This CDR3 has 13 residues. As DNA, the CDR3 is TGTGCCAGCAGGGGACATTTGCGCACTGAAGCTTTCTTT. Encoded protein: CASRGHLRTEAFF.

The chain's CDR3 is CASGQQANTEAFF. DNA of the CDR3: TGTGCCAGCGGTCAACAAGCGAACACTGAAGCTTTCTTT. The chain recombines TRBV6-5 with TRBJ1-1; D unclear. V was clipped by 8 bases and J by 1 base, with 11 bases between them. The V gene's germline CDR1 is MNHEY and CDR2 SVGAGI. CDR3 length: 13 residues.

The V and J genes are TRBV6-4 and TRBJ2-7, with D possibly called TRBD1 or TRBD2 (5 bases each). Between the trimmed V and J ends, which lost 8 bases and 2 bases, there was a span of 22 bases. The CDR3 consists of 16 residues. Germline V lookup: CDR1 MRHNA, CDR2 SNTAGT. CDR3 loop: CASLHRNRDPAYEQYF. The CDR3 DNA reads as TGTGCCAGCCTCCATCGAAACCGGGACCCAGCCTACGAGCAGTACTTC.

The V gene is TRBV3-1 (or the pseudogene TRBV3-2), the J gene TRBJ1-6; D is unresolved. Germline V gene sequence: CDR1 LGHDT, CDR2 YNNKEL (reference sequence). V was pared by 2 bases and J by 9 bases, with 17 bases between. CDR3 length: 16 amino acids. DNA of the CDR3: TGTGCCAGCAGCCAACGTCCCCTTGAGGGAGCTTCACCCCTCCACTTT. Residues: CASSQRPLEGASPLHF.